These T cell receptor beta chains were read from a single sample in a study of blood T cells in healthy people across ages. TCRdb passed the 5' RACE reads through MiXCR, listing each CDR3 protein once. The sample contains around 1,000,000 distinct CDR3 sequences, roughly 24% of which appear only once. Another study also made use of these data, one on T cells of mothers and their children.

The sequenced sample was blood. These receptors came from a girl aged 2-15 years in good health. Both conserved end residues are part of each CDR3. Each record gives: D gene, J gene, V gene, clone size, CDR3 DNA, CDR3 protein. A D gene is named only where the DNA matches it firmly. Clone size is shown for a subset of rows, as once, few, many or a class of expanded clone.

d_gene: .
j_gene: TRBJ2-3
v_gene: TRBV12-3/TRBV12-4
abundance: .
CDR3nt: TGTGCCAGCAGGGGACCTACCGGGGCTACGCAGTATTTT
CDR3aa: CASRGPTGATQYF

d_gene: .
j_gene: TRBJ1-2
v_gene: TRBV29-1
abundance: few
CDR3nt: TGCAGCGCCCTTAGTACTGCCAACTATGGCTACACCTTC
CDR3aa: CSALSTANYGYTF

d_gene: .
j_gene: TRBJ1-6
v_gene: TRBV2
abundance: .
CDR3nt: TGTGCCAGCAAGGTTTTCCCGGCCCTCCACTTT
CDR3aa: CASKVFPALHF

d_gene: .
j_gene: TRBJ1-1
v_gene: TRBV7-9
abundance: .
CDR3nt: TGTGCCAGCAGCTATCAGTACGTGGCTTTCTTT
CDR3aa: CASSYQYVAFF

d_gene: .
j_gene: TRBJ1-1
v_gene: TRBV18
abundance: .
CDR3nt: TGTGCCAGCTCCGAGACCAGCCTTGAAGCTTTCTTT
CDR3aa: CASSETSLEAFF

d_gene: .
j_gene: TRBJ1-1
v_gene: TRBV14
abundance: .
CDR3nt: TGTGCCAGCAGCCAAGATCAGGTTGCTGAAGCTTTCTTT
CDR3aa: CASSQDQVAEAFF

d_gene: .
j_gene: TRBJ2-7
v_gene: TRBV25-1
abundance: few
CDR3nt: TGTGCCAGCAGTGAGCCAGGCTCCTACGAGCAGTACTTC
CDR3aa: CASSEPGSYEQYF

d_gene: TRBD2
j_gene: TRBJ2-3
v_gene: TRBV29-1
abundance: few
CDR3nt: TGCAGCGTCCTTAGCGGGGGGTCAGATACGCAGTATTTT
CDR3aa: CSVLSGGSDTQYF

d_gene: TRBD1
j_gene: TRBJ1-2
v_gene: TRBV29-1
abundance: few
CDR3nt: TGCAGCGTTGAGCGAGCATCAGGGGGCAATGGCTACACCTTC
CDR3aa: CSVERASGGNGYTF

d_gene: .
j_gene: TRBJ2-4
v_gene: TRBV3-1
abundance: few
CDR3nt: TGTGCCAGCAGCCAAGGGCAAGGCTCTCCCAAAAACATTCAGTACTTC
CDR3aa: CASSQGQGSPKNIQYF

d_gene: .
j_gene: TRBJ2-2
v_gene: TRBV29-1
abundance: few
CDR3nt: TGCAGCGTCGTACTGGGGCGCGCCGCACGCACCGGGGAGCTGTTTTTT
CDR3aa: CSVVLGRAARTGELFF

d_gene: TRBD2
j_gene: TRBJ2-5
v_gene: TRBV6-2/TRBV6-3
abundance: .
CDR3nt: TGTGCCAGCAGTTACTCAGCGGGGGGAAACCAAGAGACCCAGTACTTC
CDR3aa: CASSYSAGGNQETQYF

d_gene: .
j_gene: TRBJ1-4
v_gene: TRBV12-3/TRBV12-4
abundance: .
CDR3nt: TGTGCCAGCAGTTCCGACCGTCAAGCAGCAACTAATGAAAAACTGTTTTTT
CDR3aa: CASSSDRQAATNEKLFF

d_gene: .
j_gene: TRBJ2-7
v_gene: TRBV27
abundance: few
CDR3nt: TGTGCCAGCAGTTTAAGGGGGGTTGGCGAGCAGTACTTC
CDR3aa: CASSLRGVGEQYF

d_gene: .
j_gene: TRBJ1-2
v_gene: TRBV12-3/TRBV12-4
abundance: few
CDR3nt: TGTGCCAGCAGTTTTGGGCAGACAGCTGGCTACACCTTC
CDR3aa: CASSFGQTAGYTF

d_gene: TRBD2
j_gene: TRBJ2-3
v_gene: TRBV7-3
abundance: once
CDR3nt: TGTGCCAGCAACCTCCTAGCGGGGACCCCCCCAGATACGCAGTATTTT
CDR3aa: CASNLLAGTPPDTQYF

d_gene: .
j_gene: TRBJ2-4
v_gene: TRBV12-3/TRBV12-4
abundance: .
CDR3nt: TGTGCCAGCACCTCGGAACTAGCCAAAAACATTCAGTACTTC
CDR3aa: CASTSELAKNIQYF